The source of this T cell receptor (beta chain) is a study of blood T cells in healthy people across ages. Overall study: Researchers report that template switching captured about one barcoded beta molecule per two T cells.

Study-wide points: As naive T cell percentage varied, TCR beta diversity correlated strongly with it. PBMC samples, being unsorted, prevented any conclusive comparison of naive and antigen-experienced cells.

With a J-beta primer mix and a sample-barcoded 5' primer, a second PCR ran 7 to 11 cycles. One entry per CDR3 protein, called by TCRdb with MiXCR from the 5' RACE reads. The sample has about 640,000 distinct CDR3 sequences, approximately 50% seen once; the top ten hold 35% to 40%. Each donor gave 9 to 10 milliliters of peripheral blood. A word on this clonotype: What it binds is unknown.

CDR3 length: 14 residues. The J segment lost 9 bases and the V segment lost 8 bases, leaving 10 bases of the junction unmatched. The receptor was derived from a man in his 60s in good health. The J gene is TRBJ2-1, the V gene TRBV12-3 or TRBV12-4; 10 bases line up with TRBD2. What was sequenced was blood. The CDR3 coding sequence is TGTGCCAGCCTTACTAGCGGGGCGGTACGTGAGCAGTTCTTC. Amino acids: CASLTSGAVREQFF.